The source of this T cell receptor beta chain is a study of blood T cell repertoires in COVID-19. Sequencing used immunoSEQ multiplex PCR; TCRdb keeps in-frame clones, though not all of them. The data hold 200,000 to 250,000 clones, with 80% to 90% observed a single time. Across about two dozen US areas, participants ranged in age from roughly 18 to 95 years. Germline CDR1 is LNHDA and CDR2 is SQIVND (reference sequence). This CDR3 contains 16 residues. The ends were cut back, 4 bases at V and 3 bases at J, with 18 bases in the middle. The material sequenced was PBMCs or T cells enriched from blood (not recorded which). The rearrangement links TRBV19 to TRBJ1-1, with D tentatively TRBD1 (6 bases). This TCR derives from a woman aged 40 to 50 with acute COVID-19. The CDR3 reads CASSTDRQTRYTEAFF. CDR3 DNA sequence: TGTGCCAGTAGTACAGACAGGCAGACACGGTACACTGAAGCTTTCTTT.